This T cell receptor beta chain was documented in a study of T cell changes during pregnancy in multiple sclerosis. The table came from immunoSEQ multiplex PCR; TCRdb's copy has only in-frame clones and leaves some out. The table includes tens of thousands of clones, just over 90% detected once. The CDR3 consists of 15 residues. V was clipped by 2 bases and J by 4 bases, with 12 bases between them. Germline loops: CDR1 MNHNS, CDR2 SASEGT. The clonotype originates from a female donor in good health, enrolled as a control in a pregnancy study. The chain links TRBV6-1 to TRBJ1-5; D may be TRBD1 (6 bases). The sequences come from peripheral blood, collected in the first trimester of pregnancy. The CDR3 loop reads CASSERTGPNQPQHF. In DNA form, the CDR3 reads TGTGCCAGCAGTGAAAGAACAGGGCCTAATCAGCCCCAGCATTTT.